Each of the 24 T cell receptor beta chains below was sequenced from the same sample in a study of cytomegalovirus exposure and HLA in healthy donors. Primers: 60 Vbeta forward and 13 Jbeta reverse. TCRdb keeps only in-frame clones here, not all; method: immunoSEQ multiplex PCR. This table holds around 90,000 clones, 79% found once. The sequenced material came from PBMCs. The receptors shown here come from a man aged 25 to 45 in good health and CMV-seronegative.

V usage is TRBV7-9 and J usage is TRBJ1-1; D remains ambiguous. The CDR3 length is 18 residues. The germline CDR1 and CDR2 sequences are SEHNR and FQNEAQ (reference sequence). V lost 5 bases to trimming and J lost 1 base, with 23 bases between them. CDR3 in amino acids: CASSPTRDRRAGNTEAFF. DNA of the CDR3: TGTGCCAGCAGCCCGACGAGGGATCGGCGCGCAGGGAACACTGAAGCTTTCTTT. Supplemented by reference TRBV7-9 and TRBJ1-1, the full variable domain reads DTGVSQNPRHKITKRGQNVTFRCDPISEHNRLYWYRQTLGQGPEFLTYFQNEAQLEKSRLLSDRFSAERPKGSFSTLEIQRTEQGDSAMYLCASSPTRDRRAGNTEAFFGQGTRLTVV.

The chain employs TRBV7-3 and TRBJ2-1; D is possibly TRBD2 (6 bases). With 5 bases removed from V and 6 bases from J, the gap between germline ends came to 17 bases. The CDR3 contains 15 residues. CDR1 is SGHTA and CDR2 is FQGTGA in the germline V gene. This CDR3 reads CASSPPSESGNEQFF. CDR3 sequence (DNA): TGTGCCAGCAGCCCACCTAGCGAGAGTGGCAATGAGCAGTTCTTC.

This chain joins TRBV4-1 and TRBJ1-3; D is ambiguous. Trimming removed 0 bases at V and 0 bases at J, with 9 bases between. Germline-derived CDR1 and CDR2 are MGHRA and YSYEKL. The CDR3 extends over 16 amino acids. The CDR3 sequence is CASSQDHPSSGNTIYF. CDR3 nucleotide sequence: TGCGCCAGCAGCCAAGACCACCCCAGCTCTGGAAACACCATATATTTT.

The chain employs TRBV9 and TRBJ2-3; no clear D. The CDR3 runs to 12 residues. CDR1 and CDR2 (germline): SGDLS, YYNGEE. Trimming cost V 7 bases and J 0 bases, with 6 bases left between them. CDR3 protein: CASGESTDTQYF. The CDR3 DNA reads TGTGCCAGCGGAGAGAGCACAGATACGCAGTATTTT.

V usage is TRBV19 and J usage is TRBJ2-1; 13 bases match TRBD2. Losses at the gene ends were 7 bases for V and 5 bases for J; bases not matched to a gene: 8. This CDR3 region has 16 residues. Looked up from germline, CDR1 is LNHDA and CDR2 is SQIVND (reference sequence). The CDR3 region is CASTVTSGGLNNEQFF. The CDR3 DNA sequence: TGTGCCAGTACCGTGACTAGCGGGGGGTTGAACAATGAGCAGTTCTTC.

This chain connects TRBV4-1 to TRBJ1-5, with no clear D. The CDR3 is made up of 17 amino acids. Germline assignment: CDR1 MGHRA and CDR2 YSYEKL. Trimming removed 0 bases from V and 7 bases from J, with 19 bases in between. The CDR3 DNA reads TGCGCCAGCAGCCAAGATCCGGGGTCCTCTTTTGCCCAGCCCCAGCATTTT. Residues: CASSQDPGSSFAQPQHF.

In this sample, this clone turned up a few times. The chain joins TRBV27 to TRBJ1-6; possible D gene TRBD1, 6 bases. CDR3 length: 14 residues. Germline-derived CDR1 and CDR2 are MNHEY and SMNVEV (reference sequence). V lost 5 bases and J lost 10, with 15 bases in between. CDR3 sequence reads: CASSPSTGASPLHF. CDR3 DNA sequence: TGTGCCAGCAGTCCCTCGACAGGAGCCTCACCCCTCCACTTT.

The V and J genes are TRBV7-9 and TRBJ1-6; D is possibly TRBD1 (5 bases). The germline V gene has CDR1 SEHNR and CDR2 FQNEAQ (reference sequence). Trimming shortened V by 11 bases and J by 5 bases, and 16 bases separated the two germline ends. This CDR3 region has 14 residues. Here the CDR3 reads CASSRDSDNSPLHF. Here the CDR3 DNA reads TGTGCCTCAAGCCGGGACTCGGATAATTCACCCCTCCACTTT.

CDR3 amino acids: CASSSPGGTEAFF. The CDR3 bases are TGTGCCAGCAGCTCACCGGGGGGAACTGAAGCTTTCTTT. This sequence joins TRBV7-9 and TRBJ1-1; perhaps TRBD1 as D (5 bases). This CDR3 region has 13 residues. CDR1 is SEHNR, CDR2 FQNEAQ, per germline (reference sequence). Trimming stripped 4 bases from V and 5 bases from J, with 11 bases between.

This chain uses TRBV29-1 with TRBJ1-1; no clear D. This CDR3 is 14 amino acids long. The V end was cut by 7 bases, the J end by 4 bases, with 19 bases between. CDR1 and CDR2 (germline): SQVTM, ANQGSEA. CDR3 sequence (DNA): TGCAGCGGGCTTGTGACTCTCCGGGGCACTGAAGCTTTCTTT. Protein sequence: CSGLVTLRGTEAFF.

The chain links TRBV27 to TRBJ1-1; 8 positions match TRBD1. Trimming removed 2 bases from V and 11 bases from J; junction bases left unmatched: 4. The CDR3 loop spans 12 amino acids. The germline V gene encodes CDR1 MNHEY and CDR2 SMNVEV (reference sequence). The CDR3 loop is CASSLKDREAFF. The CDR3 DNA sequence: TGTGCCAGCAGTTTAAAGGACAGGGAGGCTTTCTTT.

The chain recombines TRBV7-2 with TRBJ2-7, with 9 bases aligning to TRBD2. V trimming: 3 bases; J trimming: 7 bases; junction bases outside the gene matches: 4. This CDR3 comprises 13 residues. CDR1 is SGHTA, CDR2 FQGNSA, per germline. CDR3 residues: CASSFAGGEEQYF. CDR3 DNA sequence: TGTGCCAGCAGCTTCGCGGGGGGGGAAGAGCAGTACTTC.

This clone came up once. V is TRBV9 and J is TRBJ2-1; tentative D call: TRBD2 (5 bases). CDR3 size: 16 residues. The germline gives CDR1 SGDLS, CDR2 YYNGEE. The V gene lost 0 bases and the J gene lost 13 bases, with 23 bases spanning the gap. CDR3 protein: CASSVDVGGRRHIQFF. For the CDR3, the DNA is TGTGCCAGCAGCGTAGATGTTGGAGGTAGGAGGCATATACAGTTCTTC.

The chain employs TRBV29-1 and TRBJ1-1; a weak D match, TRBD1 (5 bases). CDR1 and CDR2 (germline): SQVTM, ANQGSEA. The CDR3 covers 15 residues. Between the trimmed V and J ends, which lost 0 bases and 5 bases, there was a span of 16 bases. The CDR3, as DNA: TGCAGCGTTGAAGATCCGGCGGGGGGTCGGACTGAAGCTTTCTTT. Its translation: CSVEDPAGGRTEAFF.

CDR3 amino acids: CASRLDWPRDQPQHF. DNA for the CDR3: TGTGCCAGCAGGCTGGACTGGCCGCGCGATCAGCCCCAGCATTTT. V usage is TRBV6-1 and J usage is TRBJ1-5; D is unclear. Germline lookup yields CDR1 MNHNS and CDR2 SASEGT. The CDR3 spans 15 residues. The V end lost 6 bases, the J end lost 5 bases, and 17 bases lay between the germline ends.

This clone has just a few counts. The chain is built from TRBV18 and TRBJ2-1; D call uncertain. The CDR3 sequence is 15 residues long. Germline CDR1 reads KGHSH; CDR2 reads LQKENI. V was cut by 0 bases and J by 0 bases, with 6 bases left in between. The CDR3 region is CASSPPQTSYNEQFF. CDR3 DNA sequence: TGTGCCAGCTCACCACCACAGACCTCCTACAATGAGCAGTTCTTC.

The CDR3 DNA reads TGCAGCGTTCGGGAACAGGGGGAAACCGGGGAGCTGTTTTTT. This sequence encodes CSVREQGETGELFF. The V and J genes are TRBV29-1 and TRBJ2-2; 8 nucleotides match TRBD1. V shed 5 bases and J 5 bases; nucleotides not matched to a gene: 7. Per the germline V gene, CDR1 is SQVTM and CDR2 is ANQGSEA. The CDR3 consists of 14 residues.

This clone was recorded only once. The chain uses TRBV6-5 and TRBJ1-6; 9 bases fit TRBD1. Germline-derived CDR1 and CDR2 are MNHEY and SVGAGI. The CDR3 loop spans 15 amino acids. Trimming removed 0 bases from V and 9 bases from J; junction bases left unmatched: 3. CDR3 residues: CASSYSDRGSSPLHF. In DNA form, the CDR3 reads TGTGCCAGCAGTTACTCAGACAGGGGGAGTTCACCCCTCCACTTT.

V is TRBV18 and J is TRBJ1-4, with TRBD1 matching over 9 bases. Germline CDR1 reads KGHSH; CDR2 reads LQKENI. The CDR3 sequence is 16 residues long. The junction had 15 bases not matched to a gene; V was cut back by 2 bases and J by 14 bases. The CDR3 region has the DNA TGTGCCAGCTCACCAGGTGCCGGGACAGGGAAAGAAACGCTGTTTTTT. As protein: CASSPGAGTGKETLFF. Full variable domain (outside the CDR3, taken from reference TRBV18 and TRBJ1-4): NAGVMQNPRHLVRRRGQEARLRCSPMKGHSHVYWYRQLPEEGLKFMVYLQKENIIDESGMPKERFSAEFPKEGPSILRIQQVVRGDSAAYFCASSPGAGTGKETLFFGSGTQLSVL.

The chain employs TRBV27 and TRBJ2-3; TRBD1 matches at 7 bases. J was trimmed by 2 bases and V by 5 bases; bases with no gene match: 10. The CDR3 contains 16 residues. Per the germline V gene, CDR1 is MNHEY and CDR2 is SMNVEV (reference sequence). The CDR3 loop is CASSDRVPTTTDTQYF. Written as DNA, the CDR3 is TGTGCCAGCAGTGACAGGGTCCCCACCACCACAGATACGCAGTATTTT.

V gene TRBV7-9 combines with J gene TRBJ1-4; tentative D call: TRBD1 (6 bases). The CDR3 extends over 14 amino acids. Germline assignment: CDR1 SEHNR and CDR2 FQNEAQ (reference sequence). The V gene lost 4 bases and the J gene lost 3 bases, with 9 bases spanning the gap. The CDR3 DNA sequence: TGTGCCAGCAGCTCCGGGACATCTAATGAAAAACTGTTTTTT. This gives the protein CASSSGTSNEKLFF. The full variable domain, with the rest looked up from reference TRBV7-9 and TRBJ1-4, is DTGVSQNPRHKITKRGQNVTFRCDPISEHNRLYWYRQTLGQGPEFLTYFQNEAQLEKSRLLSDRFSAERPKGSFSTLEIQRTEQGDSAMYLCASSSGTSNEKLFFGSGTQLSVL.

This clone was recorded only once. The chain combines TRBV2 with TRBJ1-1, with D perhaps TRBD1 (6 bases). With 8 bases removed from V and 0 bases from J, the gap between germline ends came to 7 bases. The CDR3 runs 12 residues. Germline-derived CDR1 and CDR2 are SNHLY and FYNNEI. CDR3 bases: TGTGCCAGCTACAGGGTGAACACTGAAGCTTTCTTT. It codes for CASYRVNTEAFF.

The chain is built from TRBV30 and TRBJ2-3; D not resolved. Germline V gene lookup returns CDR1 GTSNPN and CDR2 SVGIG (reference sequence). The V and J ends lost 5 bases and 1 base respectively, with 10 bases between them. The CDR3 has 13 residues. CDR3 sequence (DNA): TGTGCCTGGGCTGCAGTGGGCACAGATACGCAGTATTTT. Amino acid sequence: CAWAAVGTDTQYF.

The chain combines TRBV29-1 with TRBJ2-1; 8 bases are shared with TRBD2. After removal of 8 bases from V and 6 bases from J, the junction contained 9 bases not matched to a gene. Germline V gene lookup returns CDR1 SQVTM and CDR2 ANQGSEA. The CDR3 consists of 13 residues. This CDR3 reads CSSERGRPNEQFF. Here the CDR3 DNA reads TGCAGCTCCGAGCGGGGGCGGCCCAATGAGCAGTTCTTC.